The clone carrying this T cell receptor beta chain was counted once. Its antigen remains unknown. Some second doses came at about 4 weeks and others at about 12 weeks; these were pooled. This entry is derived from a study of T cell responses to AZD1222 COVID-19 vaccine. Overall study findings and caveats: Close to half of spike-specific TCRs reportedly recognize unmutated variant regions. The breadth and depth of Spike-specific TCRs increased once two AZD1222 doses had been given. White British donors predominated, females outnumbered males, and clonal diversity was possibly underestimated.

Germline values: CDR1 DFQATT, CDR2 SNEGSKA (reference sequence). This CDR3 has 11 residues. Between the trimmed V and J ends, which lost 5 bases and 5 bases, there was a span of 9 bases. Profiled with immunoSEQ multiplex PCR; TCRdb holds only in-frame clones, not every one. The repertoire holds about 46,000 clones, with around nine tenths as singletons. The V and J genes are TRBV20-1 and TRBJ2-5; D not resolved. This sequence was found in an adult who received the AZD1222 COVID-19 vaccine. The specimen comprised peripheral blood, sampled 28 days after the second AZD1222 dose. The CDR3, as DNA: TGCAGTGCTCTACGAACTGAGACCCAGTACTTC. It translates to CSALRTETQYF.